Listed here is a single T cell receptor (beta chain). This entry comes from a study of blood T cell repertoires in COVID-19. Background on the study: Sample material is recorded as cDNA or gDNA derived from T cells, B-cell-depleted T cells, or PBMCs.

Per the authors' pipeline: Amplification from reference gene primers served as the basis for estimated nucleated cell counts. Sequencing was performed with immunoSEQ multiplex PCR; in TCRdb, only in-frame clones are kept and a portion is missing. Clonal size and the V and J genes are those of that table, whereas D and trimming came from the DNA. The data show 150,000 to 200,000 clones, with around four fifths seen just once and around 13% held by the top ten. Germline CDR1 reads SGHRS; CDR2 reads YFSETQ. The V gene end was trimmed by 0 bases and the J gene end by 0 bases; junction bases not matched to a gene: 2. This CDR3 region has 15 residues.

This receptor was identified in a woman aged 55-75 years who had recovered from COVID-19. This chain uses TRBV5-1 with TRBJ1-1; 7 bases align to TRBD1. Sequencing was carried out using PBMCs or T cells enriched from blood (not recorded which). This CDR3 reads CASSLATGVNTEAFF. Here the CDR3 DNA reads TGCGCCAGCAGCTTGGCTACAGGGGTGAACACTGAAGCTTTCTTT.